This T cell receptor (beta chain) emerged from a study of response to subunit inactivated influenza vaccine. The CDR3 extends over 10 amino acids. V was shortened by 3 bases and J by 9 bases, with 6 bases between the two germline ends. The germline V gene has CDR1 SQVTM and CDR2 ANQGSEA. Study-level findings and limits: T cells newly recruited by each seasonal influenza vaccination are few, the authors suggested.

TCRdb processed the RT-PCR reads anew with MiXCR; each CDR3 protein has one entry. The data hold 400,000 to 550,000 distinct CDR3 sequences, with roughly 27% observed a single time. In its sample, this clonotype was seen a few times. Its antigen is not known. Specimen: CD4+ T cells sorted from PBMCs, collected 4 to 6 days after vaccination. The sequence was collected from a man aged 50 or older who received an inactivated influenza vaccine. The chain employs TRBV29-1 and TRBJ2-1; no firm D call. In nucleotides, the CDR3 is TGCAGCGTTGACTATATTGAGCAGTTCTTC. It specifies CSVDYIEQFF.